Shown below are 15 T cell receptor beta chains from a single sample sequenced in a study of blood T cell repertoires in COVID-19. Assay: immunoSEQ multiplex PCR; the TCRdb copy retains only in-frame clones and omits some. Of 220,000 or so clones listed, just over 85% were seen once; the top ten hold around 15%. Sequenced: PBMCs or T cells enriched from blood (not recorded which). The receptors were sampled from a woman between 45 and 60 years old with acute COVID-19.

This chain uses TRBV28 with TRBJ2-7, with 11 bases lining up with TRBD2. This CDR3 has 14 residues. Trimming cost V 7 bases and J 5 bases; bases outside gene matches: 7. Germline CDR1 reads MDHEN; CDR2 reads SYDVKM. The CDR3: CASTISGRGDEQYF. In nucleotides, the CDR3 is TGTGCCAGCACGATTAGCGGGAGGGGTGACGAGCAGTACTTC.

The rearrangement uses TRBV5-1 and TRBJ1-1; tentatively, D is TRBD1 (5 bases). The V end lost 0 bases, the J end lost 7 bases, and 13 bases lay between the germline ends. Per germline, CDR1 SGHRS and CDR2 YFSETQ. The CDR3 consists of 14 residues. CDR3 in DNA: TGCGCCAGCAGCTTGGGAGGAGGGGCCCTTGAAGCTTTCTTT. Its translation is CASSLGGGALEAFF.

The rearrangement links TRBV18 to TRBJ1-1; the D gene is possibly TRBD1 (5 bases). The V end was cut by 3 bases, the J end by 1 base, with 12 bases between. The CDR3 is made up of 15 amino acids. Germline-derived CDR1 and CDR2 are KGHSH and LQKENI. CDR3 amino acids: CASSPPSGGNTEAFF. The DNA of the CDR3 is TGTGCCAGCTCACCCCCGAGCGGGGGGAACACTGAAGCTTTCTTT.

V and J are TRBV10-3 and TRBJ2-1; 10 bases fit TRBD1. The CDR3 totals 13 residues. V shed 8 bases and J 9 bases; nucleotides not matched to a gene: 7. Germline V gene data show CDR1 as ENHRY and CDR2 as SYGVKD. The CDR3 nucleotides read TGTGCCATCGGGAGACAGGGGGCCGGTGAGCAGTTCTTC. Amino acids: CAIGRQGAGEQFF.

This chain connects TRBV19 to TRBJ2-1; tentatively, D is TRBD2 (6 bases). CDR1 and CDR2 (germline): LNHDA, SQIVND (reference sequence). This CDR3 comprises 15 residues. Trimming pared 3 bases from V and 5 bases from J, leaving 14 bases between. CDR3 region: CASSIYGRGHNEQFF. In DNA, the CDR3 is TGTGCCAGTAGTATTTACGGGAGAGGCCACAATGAGCAGTTCTTC.

V and J are TRBV5-1 and TRBJ1-2, with D maybe TRBD1 (5 bases). The germline V gene encodes CDR1 SGHRS and CDR2 YFSETQ. V was clipped by 2 bases and J by 1 base, with 12 bases between them. The CDR3 runs to 15 residues. The CDR3 loop reads CASSFLRGNNYGYTF. CDR3 bases: TGCGCCAGCAGCTTTTTACGGGGGAATAACTATGGCTACACCTTC.

V usage is TRBV5-4 and J usage is TRBJ2-3; D is perhaps TRBD2 (6 bases). In germline, CDR1 is SGHNT, CDR2 YYREEE (reference sequence). V was trimmed by 2 bases and J by 0 bases, leaving 10 bases between them. This CDR3 region has 15 residues. CDR3 loop: CASSLGGTSTDTQYF. CDR3 bases: TGTGCCAGCAGCTTAGGCGGGACTAGCACAGATACGCAGTATTTT.

J is TRBJ2-7 and V is TRBV7-6; 7 nucleotides line up with TRBD2. With V trimmed by 1 base and J by 1 base, 7 bases remained unmatched. CDR3 length: 16 residues. In germline, CDR1 is SGHVS, CDR2 FNYEAQ. The CDR3 sequence: CASSLEASGRSYEQYF. CDR3 DNA sequence: TGTGCCAGCAGCTTAGAGGCTAGCGGCCGATCCTACGAGCAGTACTTC. Variable domain in full (rest from reference TRBV7-6 and TRBJ2-7): GAGVSQSPRYKVTKRGQDVALRCDPISGHVSLYWYRQALGQGPEFLTYFNYEAQQDKSGLPNDRFSAERPEGSISTLTIQRTEQRDSAMYRCASSLEASGRSYEQYFGPGTRLTVT.

The CDR3 DNA reads as TGTGCCAGTAACCTCTGGGGAGGCAATCAGCCCCAGCATTTT. This gives the protein CASNLWGGNQPQHF. This rearrangement joins TRBV19 to TRBJ1-5; D unclear. Germline V lookup: CDR1 LNHDA, CDR2 SQIVND (reference sequence). The CDR3 spans 14 residues. The V gene lost 7 bases and the J gene lost 2 bases, with 12 bases spanning the gap.

This chain connects TRBV4-3 to TRBJ2-1; 10 nucleotides match TRBD2. CDR1 and CDR2 (germline): LGHNA, YSLEER. The V gene end was trimmed by 0 bases and the J gene end by 8 bases; junction bases not matched to a gene: 13. The CDR3 contains 18 residues. The DNA for the CDR3 is TGCGCCAGCAGCCAAGAGGTTGGCTTCCCTAGCGGGAGCCATGAGCAGTTCTTC. Protein sequence: CASSQEVGFPSGSHEQFF.

The chain couples TRBV4-2 to TRBJ1-4; D ambiguous. The V gene lost 0 bases and the J gene lost 11 bases, with 19 bases spanning the gap. This CDR3 has 16 residues. CDR1 and CDR2 (germline): LGHNA, YNFKEQ. The CDR3 DNA reads TGTGCCAGCAGCCAAGATGAGGGTAGTTACACGAGTAAACTGTTTTTT. As protein: CASSQDEGSYTSKLFF.

The chain uses TRBV7-2 and TRBJ2-7; 9 bases align to TRBD1. The junction had 8 bases not matched to a gene; V was cut back by 7 bases and J by 7 bases. This CDR3 comprises 13 residues. CDR1 and CDR2 from the germline V gene are SGHTA and FQGNSA. CDR3 amino acids: CASTWGTGFEQYF. The CDR3 DNA reads TGTGCCAGCACATGGGGGACAGGGTTTGAGCAGTACTTC.

The genes are TRBV7-7 and TRBJ2-7; 10 nucleotides match TRBD1. The CDR3 is made up of 15 amino acids. Looked up from germline, CDR1 is SSHAT and CDR2 is FNYEAQ (reference sequence). Trimming took 4 bases from V and 2 from J; bases not matched to a gene: 5. The chain's CDR3 is CASSYGQGGAYEQYF. The DNA for the CDR3 is TGTGCCAGCAGCTACGGACAGGGGGGGGCCTACGAGCAGTACTTC.

V and J are TRBV5-5 and TRBJ2-1; 7 bases fit TRBD2. The CDR3 consists of 13 residues. Germline V CDR1 and CDR2: SGHKS, YYEKEE (reference sequence). After removal of 0 bases from V and 8 bases from J, the junction contained 2 bases not matched to a gene. CDR3 sequence (DNA): TGTGCCAGCAGCTTGGTTACTAGCGATGAGCAGTTCTTC. Translated: CASSLVTSDEQFF.

The chain recombines TRBV18 with TRBJ1-1, with D perhaps matching TRBD1 (6 bases). The V gene lost 4 bases and the J gene lost 3 bases, with 12 bases spanning the gap. The CDR3 is 14 residues long. Looked up from germline, CDR1 is KGHSH and CDR2 is LQKENI. The CDR3 DNA is TGTGCCAGCTCACGGCAGGGGAGGGACACTGAAGCTTTCTTT. It codes for CASSRQGRDTEAFF. Filled out from reference TRBV18 and TRBJ1-1, the complete variable domain reads NAGVMQNPRHLVRRRGQEARLRCSPMKGHSHVYWYRQLPEEGLKFMVYLQKENIIDESGMPKERFSAEFPKEGPSILRIQQVVRGDSAAYFCASSRQGRDTEAFFGQGTRLTVV.